Listed below are T cell receptor beta chains from one sample, sequenced in a study of blood T cell repertoires in COVID-19. Some clones are missing from TCRdb's copy, which holds only in-frame ones; the method was immunoSEQ multiplex PCR. The table includes more than 120,000 clones, about 87% detected once. Sequenced sample: PBMCs or T cells enriched from blood (not recorded which). The receptors derive from a man aged 50 or older in a cohort exposed to, infected with or recovered from COVID-19 (not recorded which). Both conserved end residues are part of each CDR3. The order of the fields is D gene, J gene, CDR3 length, clone size, V gene, CDR3 protein, CDR3 DNA. The D gene is left open where the match is weak. Size values are once, few and many counts, or a class for expanded clones, and some rows have none.

d_gene: -; j_gene: TRBJ2-7; len: 13; abundance: -; v_gene: TRBV24-1; CDR3aa: CATSDLEGPEQYF; CDR3nt: TGTGCCACCAGTGATTTGGAGGGCCCCGAGCAGTACTTC
d_gene: -; j_gene: TRBJ1-6; len: 12; abundance: -; v_gene: TRBV3-1/TRBV3-2; CDR3aa: CASSHGDGPLHF; CDR3nt: TGTGCCAGCAGCCATGGAGACGGACCCCTCCACTTT
d_gene: TRBD2; j_gene: TRBJ2-1; len: 17; abundance: -; v_gene: TRBV18; CDR3aa: CASSRNSGESSYNEQFF; CDR3nt: TGTGCCAGCTCACGAAATAGCGGGGAAAGCTCCTACAATGAGCAGTTCTTC
d_gene: -; j_gene: TRBJ2-3; len: 13; abundance: -; v_gene: TRBV6-5; CDR3aa: CATGPARTDTQYF; CDR3nt: TGTGCCACTGGGCCCGCACGCACAGATACGCAGTATTTT
d_gene: -; j_gene: TRBJ2-7; len: 13; abundance: -; v_gene: TRBV7-6; CDR3aa: CASSLARHYEQYF; CDR3nt: TGTGCCAGCAGCTTAGCCAGACACTACGAGCAGTACTTC
d_gene: TRBD2; j_gene: TRBJ2-1; len: 15; abundance: -; v_gene: TRBV9; CDR3aa: CASSVLGLAGNEQFF; CDR3nt: TGTGCCAGCAGCGTCCTCGGACTAGCAGGGAATGAGCAGTTCTTC
d_gene: -; j_gene: TRBJ1-5; len: 13; abundance: -; v_gene: TRBV28; CDR3aa: CASSFGVDQPQHF; CDR3nt: TGTGCCAGCAGTTTCGGGGTGGATCAGCCCCAGCATTTT
d_gene: TRBD2; j_gene: TRBJ2-3; len: 15; abundance: -; v_gene: TRBV12-5; CDR3aa: CASGFLAGGTDTQYF; CDR3nt: TGTGCTAGTGGTTTCCTAGCGGGAGGAACAGATACGCAGTATTTT
d_gene: -; j_gene: TRBJ2-3; len: 16; abundance: -; v_gene: TRBV24-1; CDR3aa: CATSDLDRSGTDTQYF; CDR3nt: TGTGCCACCAGTGACCTCGACAGGTCTGGCACAGATACGCAGTATTTT
d_gene: -; j_gene: TRBJ1-4; len: 16; abundance: -; v_gene: TRBV2; CDR3aa: CASSGGLPSTNEKLFF; CDR3nt: TGTGCCAGCAGTGGAGGCTTACCGTCAACTAATGAAAAACTGTTTTTT
d_gene: -; j_gene: TRBJ1-2; len: 12; abundance: -; v_gene: TRBV2; CDR3aa: CASSRVNYGYTF; CDR3nt: TGTGCCAGCAGCAGGGTCAACTATGGCTACACCTTC
d_gene: -; j_gene: TRBJ2-7; len: 14; abundance: -; v_gene: TRBV9; CDR3aa: CASSVDLATYEQYF; CDR3nt: TGTGCCAGCAGCGTAGATCTAGCAACCTACGAGCAGTACTTC
d_gene: TRBD1; j_gene: TRBJ2-5; len: 15; abundance: -; v_gene: TRBV7-3; CDR3aa: CASSKGTGGPETQYF; CDR3nt: TGTGCCAGCAGCAAGGGGACAGGGGGCCCAGAGACCCAGTACTTC
d_gene: -; j_gene: TRBJ2-7; len: 16; abundance: -; v_gene: TRBV5-6; CDR3aa: CASSLVDAGNLVGQYF; CDR3nt: TGTGCCAGCAGCTTGGTAGACGCGGGGAACCTCGTTGGGCAGTACTTC
d_gene: TRBD1; j_gene: TRBJ2-7; len: 15; abundance: -; v_gene: TRBV9; CDR3aa: CASSVGGQGGNEQYF; CDR3nt: TGTGCCAGCAGCGTAGGCGGACAGGGAGGAAACGAGCAGTACTTC
d_gene: TRBD2; j_gene: TRBJ2-3; len: 14; abundance: -; v_gene: TRBV13; CDR3aa: CASSLSGRTDTQYF; CDR3nt: TGTGCCAGCAGCCTTAGCGGGAGGACAGATACGCAGTATTTT
d_gene: -; j_gene: TRBJ1-2; len: 15; abundance: -; v_gene: TRBV10-3; CDR3aa: CAISESAQGDYGYTF; CDR3nt: TGTGCCATCAGTGAGTCAGCACAGGGTGATTATGGCTACACCTTC
d_gene: -; j_gene: TRBJ1-2; len: 17; abundance: -; v_gene: TRBV4-3; CDR3aa: CASSQDRQNGLNYGYTF; CDR3nt: TGCGCCAGCAGCCAAGATCGACAGAATGGGCTTAACTATGGCTACACCTTC
d_gene: -; j_gene: TRBJ1-2; len: 15; abundance: -; v_gene: TRBV9; CDR3aa: CASSVSLTLYYGYTF; CDR3nt: TGTGCCAGCAGCGTCAGTCTGACTCTATACTATGGCTACACCTTC
d_gene: -; j_gene: TRBJ1-6; len: 13; abundance: few; v_gene: TRBV27; CDR3aa: CASRRDIYSPLHF; CDR3nt: TGTGCCAGCAGACGGGACATCTATTCACCCCTCCACTTT
d_gene: -; j_gene: TRBJ1-6; len: 14; abundance: once; v_gene: TRBV30; CDR3aa: CAWSGRQLDSPLHF; CDR3nt: TGTGCCTGGTCGGGTCGGCAGCTAGATTCACCCCTCCACTTT
d_gene: -; j_gene: TRBJ2-7; len: 14; abundance: -; v_gene: TRBV5-1; CDR3aa: CASSLEGGLYEQYF; CDR3nt: TGCGCCAGCAGCTTGGAGGGGGGGCTCTACGAGCAGTACTTC
d_gene: TRBD1; j_gene: TRBJ1-3; len: 15; abundance: few; v_gene: TRBV7-2; CDR3aa: CASSSRGPTGNTIYF; CDR3nt: TGTGCCAGCAGCAGCAGGGGGCCAACTGGAAACACCATATATTTT